This T cell receptor (beta chain) was identified in a study of shared clonotypes between healthy human individuals. Overall study findings and caveats: The study found 4.5% to 6% of naive CD4 clonotypes shared across several donors.

This table comes from immunoSEQ multiplex PCR, and its TCRdb copy is limited to in-frame clones, with some not included. Here the sample spans around 2,000,000 clones, about 95% being singletons. Germline CDR1 MGHRA, CDR2 YSYEKL. J was trimmed by 7 bases and V by 4 bases; bases with no gene match: 9. The CDR3 length is 15 residues. Concerning this clone: The target antigen is unknown.

In the naive CD8 group, cells lacked CD45RO and were positively selected for CCR7, so terminally differentiated effector memory CD45RA+ cells were left out. The TCR originated in a man younger than 35 in good health. The sample comprised naive CD8+ T cells sorted from blood. The chain links TRBV4-1 to TRBJ2-1; 8 positions match TRBD2. The CDR3 DNA reads as TGCGCCAGCAGCCTACCCTCCGGGGGGGTTAATGAGCAGTTCTTC. It specifies CASSLPSGGVNEQFF.